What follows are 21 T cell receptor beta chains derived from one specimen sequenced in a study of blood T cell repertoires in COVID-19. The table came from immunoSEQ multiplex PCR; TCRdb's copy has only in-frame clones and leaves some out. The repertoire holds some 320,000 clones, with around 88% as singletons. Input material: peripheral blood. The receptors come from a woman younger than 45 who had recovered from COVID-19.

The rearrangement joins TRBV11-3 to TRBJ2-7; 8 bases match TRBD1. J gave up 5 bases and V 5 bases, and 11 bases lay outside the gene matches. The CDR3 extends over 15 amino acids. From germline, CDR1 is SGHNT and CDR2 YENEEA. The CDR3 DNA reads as TGTGCCAGCAGCCTTGGGGCAGGGGGCTTCGACGAGCAGTACTTC. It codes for CASSLGAGGFDEQYF.

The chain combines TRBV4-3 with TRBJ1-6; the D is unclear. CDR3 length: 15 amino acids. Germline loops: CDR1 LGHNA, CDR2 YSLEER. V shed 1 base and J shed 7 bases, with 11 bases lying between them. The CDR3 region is CASSQGIERNSPLHF. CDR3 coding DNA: TGCGCCAGCAGCCAAGGTATAGAAAGAAATTCACCCCTCCACTTT.

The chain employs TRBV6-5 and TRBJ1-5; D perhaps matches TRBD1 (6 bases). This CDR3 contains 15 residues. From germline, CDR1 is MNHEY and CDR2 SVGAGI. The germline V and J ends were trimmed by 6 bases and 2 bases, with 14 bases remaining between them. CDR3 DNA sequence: TGTGCCAGCAGACGGGACAACAGGGGCAATCAGCCCCAGCATTTT. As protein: CASRRDNRGNQPQHF.

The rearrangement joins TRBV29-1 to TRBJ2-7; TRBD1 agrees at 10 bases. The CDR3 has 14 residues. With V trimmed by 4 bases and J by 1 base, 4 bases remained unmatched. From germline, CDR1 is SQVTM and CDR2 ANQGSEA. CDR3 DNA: TGCAGCGTTGGGGACAGGGGCCAGTCCTACGAGCAGTACTTC. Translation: CSVGDRGQSYEQYF.

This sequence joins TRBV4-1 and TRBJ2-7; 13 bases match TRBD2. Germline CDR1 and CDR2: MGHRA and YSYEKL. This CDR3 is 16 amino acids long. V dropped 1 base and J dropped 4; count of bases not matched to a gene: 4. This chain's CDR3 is CASSQAGLAGSYEQYF. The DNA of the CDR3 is TGCGCCAGCAGCCAAGCGGGACTAGCGGGGTCATACGAGCAGTACTTC.

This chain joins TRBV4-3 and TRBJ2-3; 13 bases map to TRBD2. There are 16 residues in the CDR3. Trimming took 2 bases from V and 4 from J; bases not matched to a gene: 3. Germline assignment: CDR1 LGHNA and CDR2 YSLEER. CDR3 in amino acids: CASSQWTSGGPDTQYF. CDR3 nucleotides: TGCGCCAGCAGCCAATGGACTAGCGGGGGCCCAGATACGCAGTATTTT.

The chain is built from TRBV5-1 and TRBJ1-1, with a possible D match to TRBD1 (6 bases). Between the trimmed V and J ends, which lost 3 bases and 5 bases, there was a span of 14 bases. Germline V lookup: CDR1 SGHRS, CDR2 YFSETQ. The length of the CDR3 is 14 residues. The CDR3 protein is CASSSRGAGTEAFF. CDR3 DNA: TGCGCCAGCAGCTCTCGGGGGGCGGGAACTGAAGCTTTCTTT.

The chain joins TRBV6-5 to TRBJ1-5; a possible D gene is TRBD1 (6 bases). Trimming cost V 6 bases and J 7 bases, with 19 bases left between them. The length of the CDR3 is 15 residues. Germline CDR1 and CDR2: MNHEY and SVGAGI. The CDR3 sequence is CASRRLTGWNQPQHF. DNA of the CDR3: TGTGCCAGCAGACGACTTACAGGGTGGAACCAGCCCCAGCATTTT.

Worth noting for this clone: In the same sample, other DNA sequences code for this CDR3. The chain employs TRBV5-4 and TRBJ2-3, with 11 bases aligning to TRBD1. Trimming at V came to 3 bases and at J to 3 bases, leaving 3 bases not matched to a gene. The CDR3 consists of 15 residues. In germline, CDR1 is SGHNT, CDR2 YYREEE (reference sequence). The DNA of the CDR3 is TGTGCCAGCAGCTGGGGACAGGGGGGAACAGATACGCAGTATTTT. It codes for CASSWGQGGTDTQYF.

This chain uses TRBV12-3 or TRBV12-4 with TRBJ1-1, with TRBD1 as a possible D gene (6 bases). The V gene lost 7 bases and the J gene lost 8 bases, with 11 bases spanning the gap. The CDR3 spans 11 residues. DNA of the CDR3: TGTGCCAGCAAACGACAGGTCGAAGCTTTCTTT. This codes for CASKRQVEAFF.

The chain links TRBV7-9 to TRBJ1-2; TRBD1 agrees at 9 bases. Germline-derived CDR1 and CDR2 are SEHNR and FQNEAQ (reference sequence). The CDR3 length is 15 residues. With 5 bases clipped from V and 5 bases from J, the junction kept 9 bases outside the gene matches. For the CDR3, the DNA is TGTGCCAGCAGCCCTCAAGGAGGGACAGGGTATGGCTACACCTTC. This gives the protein CASSPQGGTGYGYTF.

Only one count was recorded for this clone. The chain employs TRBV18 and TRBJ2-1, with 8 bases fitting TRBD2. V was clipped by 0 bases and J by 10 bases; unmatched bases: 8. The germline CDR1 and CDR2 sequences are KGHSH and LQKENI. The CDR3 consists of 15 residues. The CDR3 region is CASSPPSRGGEEQFF. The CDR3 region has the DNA TGTGCCAGCTCACCACCGAGTCGGGGGGGAGAAGAGCAGTTCTTC. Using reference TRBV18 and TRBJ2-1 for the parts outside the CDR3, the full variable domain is NAGVMQNPRHLVRRRGQEARLRCSPMKGHSHVYWYRQLPEEGLKFMVYLQKENIIDESGMPKERFSAEFPKEGPSILRIQQVVRGDSAAYFCASSPPSRGGEEQFFGPGTRLTVL.

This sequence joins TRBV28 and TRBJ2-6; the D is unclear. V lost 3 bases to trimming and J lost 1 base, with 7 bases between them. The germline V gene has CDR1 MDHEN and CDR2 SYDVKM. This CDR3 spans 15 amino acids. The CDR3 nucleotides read TGTGCCAGCAGTTTGCCGGGTTCTGGGGCCAACGTCCTGACTTTC. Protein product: CASSLPGSGANVLTF.

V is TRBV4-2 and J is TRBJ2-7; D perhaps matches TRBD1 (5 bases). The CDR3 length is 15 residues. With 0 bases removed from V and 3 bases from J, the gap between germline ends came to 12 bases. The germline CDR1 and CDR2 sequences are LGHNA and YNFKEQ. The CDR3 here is CASSQDDSKFYEQYF. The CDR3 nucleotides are TGTGCCAGCAGCCAAGATGACAGCAAATTCTACGAGCAGTACTTC.

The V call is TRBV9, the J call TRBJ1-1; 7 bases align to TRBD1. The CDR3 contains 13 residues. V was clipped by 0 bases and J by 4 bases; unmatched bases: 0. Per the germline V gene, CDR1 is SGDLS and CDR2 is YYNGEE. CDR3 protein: CASSVDRGTEAFF. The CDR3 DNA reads TGTGCCAGCAGCGTAGACAGGGGCACTGAAGCTTTCTTT.

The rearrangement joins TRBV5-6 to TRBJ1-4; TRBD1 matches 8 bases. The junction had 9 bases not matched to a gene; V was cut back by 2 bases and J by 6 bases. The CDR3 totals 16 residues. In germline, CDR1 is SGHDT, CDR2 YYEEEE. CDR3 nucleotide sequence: TGTGCCAGCAGCTTCAGACAGGGGTCCCTCCATGAAAAACTGTTTTTT. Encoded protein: CASSFRQGSLHEKLFF.

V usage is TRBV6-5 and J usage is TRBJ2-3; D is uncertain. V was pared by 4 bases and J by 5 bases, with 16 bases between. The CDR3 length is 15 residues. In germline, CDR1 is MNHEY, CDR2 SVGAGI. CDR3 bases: TGTGCCAGCAGTTCGACCCGGAGTAGGAGAGATACGCAGTATTTT. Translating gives CASSSTRSRRDTQYF.

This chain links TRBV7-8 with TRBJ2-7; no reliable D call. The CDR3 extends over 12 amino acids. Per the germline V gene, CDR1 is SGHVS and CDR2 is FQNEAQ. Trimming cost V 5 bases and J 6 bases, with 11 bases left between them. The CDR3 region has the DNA TGTGCCAGCAGCCCCCTTGGGCCCGAGCAGTACTTC. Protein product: CASSPLGPEQYF. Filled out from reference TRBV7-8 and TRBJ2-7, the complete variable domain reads GAGVSQSPRYKVAKRGQDVALRCDPISGHVSLFWYQQALGQGPEFLTYFQNEAQLDKSGLPSDRFFAERPEGSVSTLKIQRTQQEDSAVYLCASSPLGPEQYFGPGTRLTVT.

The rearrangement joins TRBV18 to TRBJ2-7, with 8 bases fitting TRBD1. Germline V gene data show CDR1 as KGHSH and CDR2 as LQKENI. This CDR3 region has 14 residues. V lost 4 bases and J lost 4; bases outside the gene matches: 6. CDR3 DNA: TGTGCCAGCTCACGCGGGACAGGTATTTACGAGCAGTACTTC. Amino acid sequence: CASSRGTGIYEQYF.

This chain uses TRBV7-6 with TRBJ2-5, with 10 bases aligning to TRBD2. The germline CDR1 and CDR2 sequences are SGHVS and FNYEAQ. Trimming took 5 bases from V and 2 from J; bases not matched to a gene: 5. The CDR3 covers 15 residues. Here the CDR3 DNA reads TGTGCCAGCAGCAGACTAGCGGGCTTTCAAGAGACCCAGTACTTC. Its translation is CASSRLAGFQETQYF.

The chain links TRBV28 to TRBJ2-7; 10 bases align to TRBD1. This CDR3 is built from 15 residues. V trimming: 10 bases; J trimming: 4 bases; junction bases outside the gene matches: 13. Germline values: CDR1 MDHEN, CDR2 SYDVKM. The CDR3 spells CATSPAGQGKYEQYF. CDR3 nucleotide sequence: TGTGCCACCAGCCCCGCGGGACAGGGGAAATACGAGCAGTACTTC.